This T cell receptor beta chain was profiled in a study of EBV T-cell therapy then PD-1 blockade in nasopharyngeal carcinoma. Noted treatment: AdE1-LMPpoly-expanded autologous EBV-specific T-cell therapy followed by anti-PD-1 nivolumab. V dropped 5 bases and J dropped 3; count of bases not matched to a gene: 1. CDR1 and CDR2 (germline): MRHNA, SNTAGT. This CDR3 has 15 amino acids. This clone was seen more than once but under ten times. The antigen is not known. The repertoire was sequenced with immunoSEQ multiplex PCR; TCRdb's copy has only in-frame clones and lacks some. The table records around 13,000 clones, around four fifths of them present only once.

V and J are TRBV6-4 and TRBJ2-2, with TRBD2 matching over 12 bases. This clonotype originated in a middle-aged man with nasopharyngeal carcinoma. The material sequenced was CD8+ T cells from blood, taken around day 100 from a patient whose treatment included autologous EBV-specific T cells and nivolumab. The CDR3 here is CASSRTSGDTGELFF. The CDR3 coding sequence is TGTGCCAGCAGTAGGACTAGCGGGGACACCGGGGAGCTGTTTTTT.